These T cell receptor beta chains were read from a single sample in a study of T cells in Graves' hyperthyroidism and ophthalmopathy. One entry per CDR3 protein results from TCRdb running MiXCR on the multiplex PCR reads. The sample lists 250,000 to 300,000 distinct CDR3 sequences; around 15% were seen once. Sequenced material: blood. Receptor source: a woman aged 45-60 years with Graves' hyperthyroidism that later progressed to Graves' ophthalmopathy. Each CDR3 is given without its conserved first and last residue.

V gene	CDR3 protein
TRBV10-3	AISAGLAGNYEQY
TRBV5-1	ASSSGAGVVYEQY
TRBV4-2	ASSQQEGQGRTEAF
TRBV2	ASRPTGGGDSPLH
TRBV24-1	ATSDSQGSYGYT
TRBV10-3	AIKAGLAGRDGANTGELF
TRBV20-1	SANAQGNYGYT
TRBV12-3/TRBV12-4	ASSLASLRAGELF
TRBV6-1	ASSPRTSFYEQY
TRBV5-5	ASSLETYRGYT
TRBV6-5	ASSYSGDEQF
TRBV10-3	AIRTDGAYEQY
TRBV27	ASSFSGGKQF
TRBV7-9	ASSLTGDEQY
TRBV20-1	SAKGSANTEAF
TRBV5-4	ASSWGGGSPDTQY
TRBV18	ASSPRTGSFVEQF
TRBV7-9	ASSFSPAGTDTQY
TRBV5-4	ASSTPTENYGYT
TRBV20-1	SARRGDRSPLH
TRBV27	ASSLSRSSYNEQF
TRBV18	ASSPLHDIQY
TRBV3-1	ASSQGEQSYGYT
TRBV19	ASSWQTYGYT
TRBV14	ASSQEAHVFPLAGAYNEQF
TRBV6-2/TRBV6-3	AIQRTGDSGTEAF
TRBV11-2	ASSLGEVTGELF
TRBV7-2	ASSFLAGASGSTQY
TRBV19	ASSPRGQGGYGYT
TRBV11-3	ASSLGGQSYNEQF
TRBV2	ASESAGLAGGNEQF
TRBV28	ASSTQGGFTEAF
TRBV15	ATSRDDGSKQY
TRBV7-9	ASSFLGAGGGETQY
TRBV7-3	ASSLTSRGFDTEAF
TRBV29-1	SVVTGRGYGYT
TRBV19	ASSIPGDLYGYT
TRBV11-2	ASSLTGQGAVEAF
TRBV19	ASTLGPASEQF
TRBV20-1	SARDEGQGGQPQH
TRBV18	ASSPSWDMIYEQY
TRBV28	ASSLNDQSSGYT
TRBV7-9	ASSWGFNQPQH
TRBV6-1	ASSEPFRAGEHGYT